Each of the 11 T cell receptor beta chains below was sequenced from the same sample in a study of beta chain features in type 1 diabetes. TCRB transcripts that were expressed got sequenced, as all of the isolated RNA had been reverse transcribed. Sequencing was performed with immunoSEQ multiplex PCR; in TCRdb, only in-frame clones are kept and a portion is missing. Of some 150,000 clones detected, about 50% appear once; the ten largest clones hold around 0.39%. Sequenced material: Tregs from blood. The receptors derive from a young man in good health.

The genes are TRBV28 and TRBJ1-1; D unresolved. This CDR3 is built from 14 residues. V lost 4 bases and J 0 bases, leaving 9 bases between the germline ends. The germline gives CDR1 MDHEN, CDR2 SYDVKM. CDR3 coding DNA: TGTGCCAGCAGTTATCCGGGGATGAACACTGAAGCTTTCTTT. Its translation is CASSYPGMNTEAFF.

The gene calls are TRBV18 and TRBJ2-7; 9 positions match TRBD1. This CDR3 is 14 amino acids long. V lost 6 bases, J lost 2 bases, and 5 bases stayed unmatched. Germline CDR1 KGHSH, CDR2 LQKENI. The CDR3 region is CASSTDRGAYEQYF. The CDR3 nucleotides read TGTGCCAGCTCTACCGACAGGGGGGCCTACGAGCAGTACTTC.

The chain carries TRBV19 and TRBJ1-1; D is unclear. CDR1 is LNHDA, CDR2 SQIVND, per germline (reference sequence). CDR3 length: 14 amino acids. V lost 8 bases and J 4 bases, leaving 17 bases between the germline ends. The CDR3 region is CASSNPGAGTEAFF. The CDR3 region has the DNA TGTGCCAGTTCTAACCCCGGCGCAGGCACTGAAGCTTTCTTT. Based on the CDR3 plus reference TRBV19 and TRBJ1-1, the full variable domain is DGGITQSPKYLFRKEGQNVTLSCEQNLNHDAMYWYRQDPGQGLRLIYYSQIVNDFQKGDIAEGYSVSREKKESFPLTVTSAQKNPTAFYLCASSNPGAGTEAFFGQGTRLTVV.

This chain joins TRBV10-3 and TRBJ1-1, with 8 bases identical to TRBD1. Germline CDR1 reads ENHRY; CDR2 reads SYGVKD. This CDR3 is 16 amino acids long. After removal of 3 bases from V and 2 bases from J, the junction contained 8 bases not matched to a gene. CDR3 in DNA: TGTGCCATCAGTGAACCCCACAGGGGGGGTAACACTGAAGCTTTCTTT. This gives the protein CAISEPHRGGNTEAFF.

The chain has TRBV15 and TRBJ2-7; 8 bases match TRBD1. CDR1 is LNHNV and CDR2 is YYDKDF in the germline V gene (reference sequence). Germline trimming cut 1 base from V and 4 bases from J; bases unmatched to any gene: 12. The CDR3 is 17 amino acids. CDR3 in amino acids: CATSRGLSAQGVYEQYF. CDR3 sequence (DNA): TGTGCCACCAGCAGAGGTTTGTCCGCACAGGGGGTGTACGAGCAGTACTTC.

With regard to this clone: One end of the junction varies from germline; a read error may be responsible. The genes are TRBV7-7 and TRBJ2-1; tentatively, D is TRBD2 (5 bases). Per germline, CDR1 SSHAT and CDR2 FNYEAQ (reference sequence). The CDR3 has 13 amino acids. The CDR3 DNA follows: TGTGCTAGCAGCAAGGACTGGGACAATGAGCAGTTCTTC. It codes for CASSKDWDNEQFF.

This rearrangement joins TRBV14 to TRBJ2-3; weak D call: TRBD1 (6 bases). V was trimmed by 1 base and J by 2 bases, leaving 10 bases between them. Germline loops: CDR1 SGHDN, CDR2 FVKESK. This CDR3 is built from 15 residues. CDR3 nucleotide sequence: TGTGCCAGCAGCCAAGCCACAGGGAACACAGATACGCAGTATTTT. This gives the protein CASSQATGNTDTQYF.

This clone was picked up a small number of times. The chain has TRBV28 and TRBJ1-2, with a tentative D call TRBD1 (6 bases). V gave up 7 bases and J gave up 7 bases, with 25 bases separating them. The CDR3 contains 16 residues. Germline V gene lookup returns CDR1 MDHEN and CDR2 SYDVKM. In DNA form, the CDR3 reads TGTGCCAGCACAGCCTGGGGGCAGCCTCCACGGGGTGGCTACACCTTC. Protein sequence: CASTAWGQPPRGGYTF.

This clone was detected only a few times. The chain has TRBV5-1 and TRBJ2-1; 10 bases match TRBD2. J lost 5 bases, V lost 3 bases, and 11 bases had no gene match. The germline CDR1 and CDR2 sequences are SGHRS and YFSETQ. The CDR3 spans 17 residues. CDR3 in DNA: TGCGCCAGCAGCTCTCATCAATTAGCGGGAGGACACAATGAGCAGTTCTTC. Its translation is CASSSHQLAGGHNEQFF.

Here the CDR3 reads CASSPEPGQGRFNRTSTDTQYF. CDR3 in DNA: TGTGCCAGCAGCCCAGAGCCAGGGCAGGGGCGTTTTAACCGAACTAGCACAGATACGCAGTATTTT. The rearrangement links TRBV7-3 to TRBJ2-3, with D tentatively TRBD1 (6 bases). This CDR3 region has 22 residues. The germline V and J ends were trimmed by 5 bases and 0 bases, with 33 bases remaining between them. Germline CDR1 reads SGHTA; CDR2 reads FQGTGA.

V is TRBV6-1 and J is TRBJ2-5; D may be TRBD1 (5 bases). The J call may be in error: the DNA end matches TRBJ2-7 better. The CDR3 contains 13 residues. Germline CDR1 reads MNHNS; CDR2 reads SASEGT. CDR3 region: CASCWQGSYEQYF. In DNA, the CDR3 is TGTGCCAGCTGTTGGCAGGGAAGCTACGAGCAGTACTTC.